The 14 T cell receptor beta chains below all came from one sample that was sequenced in a study of cytomegalovirus exposure and HLA in healthy donors. The PCR contained 60 Vbeta and 13 Jbeta primers. Some clones are missing from TCRdb's copy, which holds only in-frame ones; the method was immunoSEQ multiplex PCR. The profile shows tens of thousands of clones, 78% of them singletons. Sequencing was done on a sample of PBMCs. The receptors derive from a man aged 35-49 years in good health and CMV-seronegative.

DNA of the CDR3: TGTGCCATCAGTGAGTCTACTAGCGGGGCCAATGAGCAGTTCTTC. Amino acid sequence: CAISESTSGANEQFF. This chain links TRBV10-3 with TRBJ2-1; 10 bases line up with TRBD2. This CDR3 is 15 amino acids long. Germline V gene sequence: CDR1 ENHRY, CDR2 SYGVKD. V trimming: 0 bases; J trimming: 6 bases; junction bases outside the gene matches: 2.

The chain combines TRBV6-5 with TRBJ2-1, with D maybe TRBD2 (5 bases). Germline-derived CDR1 and CDR2 are MNHEY and SVGAGI. The CDR3 runs to 15 residues. The V and J ends lost 8 bases and 0 bases respectively, with 14 bases between them. The CDR3 DNA reads as TGTGCCAGCCGAATGAGGGTTACCTCCTACAATGAGCAGTTCTTC. This encodes CASRMRVTSYNEQFF.

V is TRBV2 and J is TRBJ2-1; D is ambiguous. V lost 5 bases, J lost 8 bases, and 13 bases lay in between. The CDR3 length is 13 residues. Germline CDR1 reads SNHLY; CDR2 reads FYNNEI. The CDR3 DNA sequence: TGTGCCAGCAGTCAGTTCAGCCGGGATGAGCAGTTCTTC. Its protein product is CASSQFSRDEQFF.

In the case of this clone: Since a far larger clone is one base different, this is likely a read error. The chain combines TRBV4-2 with TRBJ1-2; D is unclear. Looked up from germline, CDR1 is LGHNA and CDR2 is YNFKEQ. This CDR3 is built from 16 residues. V lost 2 bases to trimming and J lost 2 bases, with 15 bases between them. In nucleotides, the CDR3 is TGTGCCAGCAGCCAAATCCAAGGAGGAACGAACTATGGCTACACCTTC. Its protein product is CASSQIQGGTNYGYTF.

The rearrangement links TRBV28 to TRBJ2-7; 13 bases are a match to TRBD2. With V trimmed by 9 bases and J by 6 bases, 8 bases remained unmatched. CDR1 and CDR2 (germline): MDHEN, SYDVKM. CDR3 length: 14 amino acids. The CDR3 coding sequence is TGTGCCAGTACTAGCGGGGGGGGCCCCACCGAGCAGTACTTC. This translates into CASTSGGGPTEQYF.

The chain recombines TRBV19 with TRBJ2-2, with D perhaps matching TRBD1 (5 bases). This CDR3 is built from 16 residues. Germline V gene sequence: CDR1 LNHDA, CDR2 SQIVND (reference sequence). V lost 7 bases and J lost 6, with 21 bases in between. The CDR3: CASTTGFFGESGELFF. The CDR3 nucleotides read TGTGCCAGTACCACAGGCTTTTTTGGGGAATCCGGGGAGCTGTTTTTT.

The chain joins TRBV11-2 to TRBJ1-6, with D maybe TRBD1 (5 bases). Trimming took 0 bases from V and 7 from J, leaving 16 bases between them. This CDR3 spans 17 amino acids. Germline CDR1 reads SGHAT; CDR2 reads FQNNGV. CDR3 coding DNA: TGTGCCAGCAGCTTAGATCGGACACCCTCCTGGAATTCACCCCTCCACTTT. Translation: CASSLDRTPSWNSPLHF.

The CDR3 loop reads CASSPKGARETQYF. Here the CDR3 DNA reads TGTGCCAGCAGCCCGAAGGGGGCGCGGGAGACCCAGTACTTC. This chain uses TRBV27 with TRBJ2-5; 7 positions match TRBD1. V lost 6 bases, J lost 5 bases, and 9 bases stayed unmatched. From germline, CDR1 is MNHEY and CDR2 SMNVEV (reference sequence). The CDR3 runs 14 residues.

The chain joins TRBV4-2 to TRBJ2-1, with 7 bases aligning to TRBD1. Per germline, CDR1 LGHNA and CDR2 YNFKEQ. V shed 1 base and J 6 bases; nucleotides not matched to a gene: 0. The CDR3 loop spans 13 amino acids. The CDR3, as DNA: TGTGCCAGCAGCCAAGGGGACAGCAATGAGCAGTTCTTC. This sequence encodes CASSQGDSNEQFF.

This rearrangement joins TRBV18 to TRBJ2-3; TRBD2 matches at 9 bases. CDR3 length equals 18 residues. Trimming cost V 1 base and J 2 bases; bases outside gene matches: 10. Germline CDR1 reads KGHSH; CDR2 reads LQKENI. Written as DNA, the CDR3 is TGTGCCAGCTCACCACGGATCGCGGGGGGGACTTACACAGATACGCAGTATTTT. Protein sequence: CASSPRIAGGTYTDTQYF.

The V gene is TRBV7-2, the J gene TRBJ1-4, with D possibly TRBD1 on 6 matching bases. Between the trimmed V and J ends, which lost 6 bases and 3 bases, there was a span of 11 bases. The CDR3 runs to 14 residues. CDR1 is SGHTA and CDR2 is FQGNSA in the germline V gene. DNA for the CDR3: TGTGCCAGCAGGCGACAGGCCTCTAATGAAAAACTGTTTTTT. Translating it yields CASRRQASNEKLFF. The full variable domain, in which reference TRBV7-2 and TRBJ1-4 provide the parts outside the CDR3, is GAGVSQSPSNKVTEKGKDVELRCDPISGHTALYWYRQSLGQGLEFLIYFQGNSAPDKSGLPSDRFSAERTGGSVSTLTIQRTQQEDSAVYLCASRRQASNEKLFFGSGTQLSVL.

For this clone: The junction and the germline gene differ at one end; a read error may be behind it. The chain employs TRBV7-2 and TRBJ2-5; 8 bases are a match to TRBD1. The CDR3 loop spans 15 amino acids. CDR1 and CDR2 (germline): SGHTA, FQGNSA. The CDR3, as DNA: TGTGCCAGCAGCTTTCCAGGGGGCGATTGGGAGACCCGGTACTTC. Translation gives CASSFPGGDWETRYF.

The V call is TRBV28, the J call TRBJ1-5; perhaps TRBD1 as D (6 bases). There are 15 residues in the CDR3. Per germline, CDR1 MDHEN and CDR2 SYDVKM. Trimming stripped 3 bases from V and 7 bases from J, with 16 bases between. The CDR3 DNA is TGTGCCAGCAGTTTGGCCGGGTCAGGGGTACAGCCCCAGCATTTT. Translation gives CASSLAGSGVQPQHF.

The rearrangement links TRBV4-1 to TRBJ1-2, with 9 bases fitting TRBD1. CDR1 MGHRA and CDR2 YSYEKL come from the germline V gene. Trimming removed 4 bases from V and 6 bases from J; junction bases left unmatched: 3. CDR3 length: 13 amino acids. CDR3 loop: CASSPRDRDGYTF. The CDR3 nucleotides are TGCGCCAGCAGCCCCCGGGACAGGGATGGCTACACCTTC.